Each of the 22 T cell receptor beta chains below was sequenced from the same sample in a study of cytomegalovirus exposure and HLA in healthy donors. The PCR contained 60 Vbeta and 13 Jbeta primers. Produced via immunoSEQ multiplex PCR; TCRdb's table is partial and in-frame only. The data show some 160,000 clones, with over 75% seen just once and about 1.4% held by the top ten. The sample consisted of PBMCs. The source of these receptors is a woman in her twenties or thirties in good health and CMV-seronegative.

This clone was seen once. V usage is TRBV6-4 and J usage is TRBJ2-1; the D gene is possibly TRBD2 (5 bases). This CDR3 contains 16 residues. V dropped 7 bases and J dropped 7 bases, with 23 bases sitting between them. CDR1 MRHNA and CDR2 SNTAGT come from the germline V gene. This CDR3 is CASKYSGSEVRNEQFF. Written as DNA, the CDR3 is TGTGCCAGCAAGTATTCGGGTAGCGAAGTTAGGAATGAGCAGTTCTTC.

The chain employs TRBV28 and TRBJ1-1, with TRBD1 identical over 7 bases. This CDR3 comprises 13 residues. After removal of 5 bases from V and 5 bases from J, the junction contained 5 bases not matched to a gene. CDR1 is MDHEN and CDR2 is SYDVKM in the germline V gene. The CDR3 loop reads CASSLIRGTEAFF. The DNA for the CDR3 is TGTGCCAGCAGTCTAATCAGGGGGACTGAAGCTTTCTTT.

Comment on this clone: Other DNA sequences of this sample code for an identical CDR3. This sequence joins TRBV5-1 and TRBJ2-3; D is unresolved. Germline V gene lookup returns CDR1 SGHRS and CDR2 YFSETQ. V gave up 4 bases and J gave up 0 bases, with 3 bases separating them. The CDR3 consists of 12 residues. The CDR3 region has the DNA TGCGCCAGCAGCCTTAGCACAGATACGCAGTATTTT. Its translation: CASSLSTDTQYF.

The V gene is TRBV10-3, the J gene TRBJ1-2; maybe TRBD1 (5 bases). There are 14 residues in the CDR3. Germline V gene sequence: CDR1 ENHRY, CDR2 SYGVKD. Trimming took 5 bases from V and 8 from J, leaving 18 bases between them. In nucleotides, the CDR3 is TGTGCCATCAGTACCAGACAACAGGAGGGGGGCTACACCTTC. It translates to CAISTRQQEGGYTF.

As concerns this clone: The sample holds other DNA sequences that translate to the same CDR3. The CDR3 spells CASSLGQGNEQFF. Here the CDR3 DNA reads TGCGCCAGCAGCTTGGGGCAGGGGAATGAGCAGTTCTTC. The chain links TRBV5-1 to TRBJ2-1; D possibly corresponds to TRBD1 (6 bases). The CDR3 covers 13 residues. The V end was cut by 0 bases, the J end by 7 bases, with 8 bases between. CDR1 is SGHRS, CDR2 YFSETQ, per germline. The entire variable domain, with the rest obtained from reference TRBV5-1 and TRBJ2-1, is as follows: KAGVTQTPRYLIKTRGQQVTLSCSPISGHRSVSWYQQTPGQGLQFLFEYFSETQRNKGNFPGRFSGRQFSNSRSEMNVSTLELGDSALYLCASSLGQGNEQFFGPGTRLTVL.

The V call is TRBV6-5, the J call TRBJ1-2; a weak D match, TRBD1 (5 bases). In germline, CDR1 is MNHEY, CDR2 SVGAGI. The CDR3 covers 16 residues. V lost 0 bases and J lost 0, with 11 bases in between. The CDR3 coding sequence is TGTGCCAGCAGTTACTCGGGACTCATGGCTAACTATGGCTACACCTTC. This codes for CASSYSGLMANYGYTF.

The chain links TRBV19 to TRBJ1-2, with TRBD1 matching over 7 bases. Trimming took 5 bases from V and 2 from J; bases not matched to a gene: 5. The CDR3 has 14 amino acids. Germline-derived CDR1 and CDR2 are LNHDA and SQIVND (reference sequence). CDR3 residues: CASSAGGRNYGYTF. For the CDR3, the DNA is TGTGCCAGTAGTGCAGGGGGTAGGAACTATGGCTACACCTTC.

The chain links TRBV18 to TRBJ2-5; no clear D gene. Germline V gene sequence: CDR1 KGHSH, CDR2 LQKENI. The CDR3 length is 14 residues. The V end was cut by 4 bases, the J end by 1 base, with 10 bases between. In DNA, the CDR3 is TGTGCCAGCTCACTCTCGTCAGTCCAAGAGACCCAGTACTTC. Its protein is CASSLSSVQETQYF.

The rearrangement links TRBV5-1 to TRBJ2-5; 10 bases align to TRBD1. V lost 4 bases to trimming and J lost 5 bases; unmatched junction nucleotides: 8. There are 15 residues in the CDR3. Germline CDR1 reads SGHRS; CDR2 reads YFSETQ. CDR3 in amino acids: CASSTGGTGVETQYF. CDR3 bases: TGCGCCAGCAGCACGGGGGGGACAGGGGTGGAGACCCAGTACTTC. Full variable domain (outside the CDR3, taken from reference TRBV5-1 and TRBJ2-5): KAGVTQTPRYLIKTRGQQVTLSCSPISGHRSVSWYQQTPGQGLQFLFEYFSETQRNKGNFPGRFSGRQFSNSRSEMNVSTLELGDSALYLCASSTGGTGVETQYFGPGTRLLVL.

CDR3 DNA sequence: TGTGCCAGCAGCGCCTACAGGGATGAAGCTTTCTTT. Translation gives CASSAYRDEAFF. The V and J genes are TRBV11-2 and TRBJ1-1; TRBD1 might be the D (6 bases). Trimming removed 5 bases from V and 7 bases from J, with 11 bases in between. The CDR3 runs to 12 residues. Germline CDR1 and CDR2: SGHAT and FQNNGV.

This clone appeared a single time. CDR3 sequence (DNA): TGTGCCAGCAGCCACTTAGGGGGCTTCACAGATACGCAGTATTTT. This codes for CASSHLGGFTDTQYF. J is TRBJ2-3 and V is TRBV14, with 7 bases matching TRBD1. Germline CDR1 reads SGHDN; CDR2 reads FVKESK. The V segment lost 3 bases and the J segment 2 bases; nucleotides outside the gene matches: 5. There are 15 residues in the CDR3.

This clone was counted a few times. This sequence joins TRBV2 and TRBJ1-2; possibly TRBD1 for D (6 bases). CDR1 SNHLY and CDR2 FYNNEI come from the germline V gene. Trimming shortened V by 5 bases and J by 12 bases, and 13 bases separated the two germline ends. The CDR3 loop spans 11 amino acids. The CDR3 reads CASSWTAFHTF. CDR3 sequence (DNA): TGTGCCAGCAGTTGGACAGCCTTTCACACCTTC.

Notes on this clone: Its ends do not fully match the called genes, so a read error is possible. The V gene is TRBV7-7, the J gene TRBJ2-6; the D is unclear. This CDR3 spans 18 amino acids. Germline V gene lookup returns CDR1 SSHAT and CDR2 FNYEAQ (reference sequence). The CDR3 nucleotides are TGTGCTAGCAGCTTAACTGGGCCACAAGCTTATGGGGCCAACGTCCTGACTTTC. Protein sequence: CASSLTGPQAYGANVLTF.

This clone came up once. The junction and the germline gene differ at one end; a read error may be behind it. In nucleotides, the CDR3 is TGTGCCAGCAGCTTGGCCGGCGGGGGGGCCGCCAAAAACAGTCAGTACTTC. Protein: CASSLAGGGAAKNSQYF. This chain uses TRBV5-4 with TRBJ2-4; 9 bases match TRBD2. Germline CDR1 SGHNT, CDR2 YYREEE (reference sequence). The CDR3 has 17 amino acids.

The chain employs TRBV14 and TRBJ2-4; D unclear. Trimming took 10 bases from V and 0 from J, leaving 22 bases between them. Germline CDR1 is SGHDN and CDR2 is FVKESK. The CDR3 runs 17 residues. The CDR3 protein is CATYPPRHAIAKNIQYF. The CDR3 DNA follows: TGTGCCACCTACCCACCCCGACACGCGATAGCCAAAAACATTCAGTACTTC.

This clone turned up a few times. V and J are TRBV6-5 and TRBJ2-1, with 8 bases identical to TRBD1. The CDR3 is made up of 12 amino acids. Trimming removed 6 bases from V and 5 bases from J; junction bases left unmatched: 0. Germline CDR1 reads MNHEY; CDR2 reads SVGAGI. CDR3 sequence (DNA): TGTGCCAGCAGGACAGGGGACAATGAGCAGTTCTTC. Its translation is CASRTGDNEQFF.

The CDR3 reads CASSLGSGGASGNTIYF. The CDR3 region has the DNA TGCGCCAGCAGCTTGGGGTCCGGGGGAGCCTCTGGAAACACCATATATTTT. The chain combines TRBV5-1 with TRBJ1-3; D is possibly TRBD1 (5 bases). Trimming stripped 0 bases from V and 0 bases from J, with 13 bases between. Germline CDR1 is SGHRS and CDR2 is YFSETQ. The CDR3 extends over 17 amino acids.

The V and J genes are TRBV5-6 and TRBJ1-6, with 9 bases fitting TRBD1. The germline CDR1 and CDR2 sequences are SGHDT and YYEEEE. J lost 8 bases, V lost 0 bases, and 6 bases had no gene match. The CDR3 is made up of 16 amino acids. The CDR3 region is CASSLAGTGIDSPLHF. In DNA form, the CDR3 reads TGTGCCAGCAGCTTGGCGGGGACAGGGATAGATTCACCCCTCCACTTT.

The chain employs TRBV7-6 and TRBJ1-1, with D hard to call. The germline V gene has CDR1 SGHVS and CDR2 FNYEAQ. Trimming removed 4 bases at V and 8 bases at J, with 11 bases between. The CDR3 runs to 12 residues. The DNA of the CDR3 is TGTGCCAGCAGCTCCCCGGGAGGCGAAGCTTTCTTT. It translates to CASSSPGGEAFF.

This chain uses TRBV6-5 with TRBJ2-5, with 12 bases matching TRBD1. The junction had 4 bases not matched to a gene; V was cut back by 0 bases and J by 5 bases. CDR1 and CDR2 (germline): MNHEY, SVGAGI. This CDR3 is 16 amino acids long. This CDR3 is CASSYSGQGAAETQYF. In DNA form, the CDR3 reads TGTGCCAGCAGTTACTCGGGACAGGGGGCCGCTGAGACCCAGTACTTC.

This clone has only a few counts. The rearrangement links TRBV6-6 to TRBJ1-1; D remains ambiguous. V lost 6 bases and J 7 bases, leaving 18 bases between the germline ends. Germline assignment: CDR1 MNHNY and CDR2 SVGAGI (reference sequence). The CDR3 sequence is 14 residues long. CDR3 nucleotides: TGTGCCAGCAGAAAAGATTTGGACTTTAGTGAAGCTTTCTTT. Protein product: CASRKDLDFSEAFF.

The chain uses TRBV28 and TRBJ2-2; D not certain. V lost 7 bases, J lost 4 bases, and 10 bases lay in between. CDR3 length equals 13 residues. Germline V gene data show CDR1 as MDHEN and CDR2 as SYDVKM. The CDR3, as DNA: TGTGCCAGCACTAGGTCGATCACCGGGGAGCTGTTTTTT. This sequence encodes CASTRSITGELFF.